The 5 T cell receptor beta chains presented below share a single source sample, sequenced in a study of Ad26.COV2.S vaccination and SARS-CoV-2 variants. Using immunoSEQ multiplex PCR, the repertoire was profiled, and TCRdb retains in-frame clones only, with some absent. The table includes 430,000 or so clones, approximately 90% detected once. Sample treatment: roughly 20 received Ad26.COV2.S at low or high dose, single or two shots; a few received placebo; per-sample allocation not given. Following the first vaccine or placebo injection, samples were taken on day 63. This sample comprised peripheral blood, obtained in a trial of Ad26.COV2.S vaccine versus placebo. These receptor sequences come from a person between 18 and 65 years old who received the Ad26.COV2.S COVID-19 vaccine or a placebo.

In its sample, this clone was seen a few times. The chain is built from TRBV6-5 and TRBJ2-3, with no clear D. The CDR3 spans 11 residues. Germline CDR1 and CDR2: MNHEY and SVGAGI. V lost 8 bases and J lost 3, with 6 bases in between. The CDR3 nucleotides read TGTGCCAGCGATTTGACAGATACGCAGTATTTT. Its protein product is CASDLTDTQYF.

This clone was detected only a few times. The CDR3 sequence is CASSLVSGVNYGYTF. The CDR3 DNA reads as TGTGCCAGCAGCTTAGTTTCTGGGGTTAACTATGGCTACACCTTC. The V call is TRBV7-9, the J call TRBJ1-2, with D uncertain. This CDR3 is 15 amino acids long. Germline V gene sequence: CDR1 SEHNR, CDR2 FQNEAQ (reference sequence). The V and J ends lost 1 base and 1 base respectively, with 10 bases between them.

V and J are TRBV19 and TRBJ1-2; TRBD1 matches at 8 bases. Germline V gene lookup returns CDR1 LNHDA and CDR2 SQIVND (reference sequence). V was clipped by 2 bases and J by 4 bases; unmatched bases: 3. CDR3 length: 14 amino acids. The CDR3 is CASSIIGTGYGYTF. CDR3 in DNA: TGTGCCAGTAGTATAATAGGGACAGGCTATGGCTACACCTTC.

The chain links TRBV5-6 to TRBJ2-5; the D is unclear. The CDR3 length is 12 residues. V was pared by 4 bases and J by 0 bases, with 4 bases between. CDR1 and CDR2 from the germline V gene are SGHDT and YYEEEE. The CDR3 is CASSLYQETQYF. Written as DNA, the CDR3 is TGTGCCAGCAGCCTGTACCAAGAGACCCAGTACTTC.

Here the CDR3 DNA reads TGCGCCAGCAGCCAAGATATGAAGCGGGACGTATGGGAGCAGTTCTTC. Translation gives CASSQDMKRDVWEQFF. The genes are TRBV4-3 and TRBJ2-1, with 7 positions matching TRBD2. After removal of 0 bases from V and 10 bases from J, the junction contained 12 bases not matched to a gene. The CDR3 covers 16 residues. Germline V gives CDR1 LGHNA, CDR2 YSLEER.